One sample yielded the 13 T cell receptor beta chains listed below, sequenced in a study of blood T cell repertoires in COVID-19. Sequenced by immunoSEQ multiplex PCR; TCRdb stores in-frame clones only, minus some. The sample holds fewer than 250,000 clones, roughly four fifths seen once. The source material was peripheral blood. The receptors here all came from a woman aged 40 to 49 with acute or convalescent COVID-19.

The chain joins TRBV5-6 to TRBJ1-2; 9 bases are a match to TRBD1. The ends lost 2 bases at V and 4 bases at J; junction bases unmatched: 6. This CDR3 comprises 15 residues. Germline V gene data show CDR1 as SGHDT and CDR2 as YYEEEE. The CDR3 DNA follows: TGTGCCAGCAGCTTAACAGGGGGCGCGAGCTATGGCTACACCTTC. It is translated as CASSLTGGASYGYTF.

The chain couples TRBV30 to TRBJ1-6; TRBD1 matches 7 bases. Trimming took 3 bases from V and 7 from J; bases not matched to a gene: 9. This CDR3 has 15 amino acids. In germline, CDR1 is GTSNPN, CDR2 SVGIG (reference sequence). The CDR3 here is CAWSGVGTVNSPLHF. CDR3 DNA: TGTGCCTGGAGCGGCGTGGGGACAGTAAATTCACCCCTCCACTTT.

The chain combines TRBV5-1 with TRBJ2-6; 9 bases match TRBD1. This CDR3 has 21 residues. The junction had 18 bases not matched to a gene; V was cut back by 5 bases and J by 0 bases. The germline CDR1 and CDR2 sequences are SGHRS and YFSETQ. The CDR3 loop reads CASSLHGTGGMLHSGANVLTF. The CDR3 DNA reads TGCGCCAGCAGTTTGCATGGAACAGGGGGCATGTTGCACTCTGGGGCCAACGTCCTGACTTTC. Together with reference TRBV5-1 and TRBJ2-6, the CDR3 gives the full variable domain: KAGVTQTPRYLIKTRGQQVTLSCSPISGHRSVSWYQQTPGQGLQFLFEYFSETQRNKGNFPGRFSGRQFSNSRSEMNVSTLELGDSALYLCASSLHGTGGMLHSGANVLTFGAGSRLTVL.

The V gene is TRBV2, the J gene TRBJ2-7, with 8 bases fitting TRBD2. Germline V lookup: CDR1 SNHLY, CDR2 FYNNEI. This CDR3 spans 14 amino acids. J was trimmed by 3 bases and V by 5 bases; bases with no gene match: 6. The DNA of the CDR3 is TGTGCCAGCAGTCCAATCGGGACTAGCTACGAGCAGTACTTC. Protein sequence: CASSPIGTSYEQYF.

The chain joins TRBV19 to TRBJ2-3, with D possibly being TRBD2 (6 bases). With 1 base removed from V and 4 bases from J, the gap between germline ends came to 9 bases. CDR1 is LNHDA and CDR2 is SQIVND in the germline V gene (reference sequence). CDR3 length: 14 residues. CDR3 loop: CASSIVAVSDTQYF. Here the CDR3 DNA reads TGTGCCAGTAGTATAGTAGCGGTATCAGATACGCAGTATTTT.

This chain links TRBV19 with TRBJ1-1; 8 nucleotides agree with TRBD1. This CDR3 is 17 amino acids long. The germline V gene has CDR1 LNHDA and CDR2 SQIVND (reference sequence). V was clipped by 4 bases and J by 0 bases; unmatched bases: 10. As DNA, the CDR3 is TGTGCCAGTAGTACCCTCGGGACAGGCAGATTGAACACTGAAGCTTTCTTT. Translating gives CASSTLGTGRLNTEAFF.

This clone was counted a single time. This sequence joins TRBV9 and TRBJ2-2; no definite D call. Germline CDR1 and CDR2: SGDLS and YYNGEE. With 2 bases removed from V and 6 bases from J, the gap between germline ends came to 23 bases. The CDR3 is 18 amino acids. The DNA for the CDR3 is TGTGCCAGCAGCGTCACCCCTTTCCCATCTAGTGGTGCCGGGGAGCTGTTTTTT. It is translated as CASSVTPFPSSGAGELFF. Variable domain in full (rest from reference TRBV9 and TRBJ2-2): DSGVTQTPKHLITATGQRVTLRCSPRSGDLSVYWYQQSLDQGLQFLIQYYNGEERAKGNILERFSAQQFPDLHSELNLSSLELGDSALYFCASSVTPFPSSGAGELFFGEGSRLTVL.

The rearrangement joins TRBV11-2 to TRBJ1-1; possible D gene TRBD1, 5 bases. The CDR3 covers 14 residues. Looked up from germline, CDR1 is SGHAT and CDR2 is FQNNGV. V lost 5 bases to trimming and J lost 1 base, with 11 bases between them. CDR3 DNA: TGTGCCAGCAGCCCCCCCCAGGGGAACACTGAAGCTTTCTTT. This gives the protein CASSPPQGNTEAFF.

This clone was seen once. V is TRBV19 and J is TRBJ1-6; possible D gene TRBD1, 6 bases. The germline V and J ends were trimmed by 4 bases and 7 bases, with 14 bases remaining between them. This CDR3 contains 15 residues. The V gene's germline CDR1 is LNHDA and CDR2 SQIVND (reference sequence). The CDR3 reads CASSTPTGPNSPLHF. DNA for the CDR3: TGTGCCAGTAGTACACCTACAGGGCCCAATTCACCCCTCCACTTT.

This CDR3 is CASRAGVAGYTF. The CDR3 bases are TGTGCCAGCAGGGCGGGGGTCGCTGGCTACACCTTC. The gene calls are TRBV6-5 and TRBJ1-2, with D perhaps matching TRBD1 (5 bases). The CDR3 contains 12 residues. Trimming left V 6 bases short and J 7 bases short, with 12 bases between. From germline, CDR1 is MNHEY and CDR2 SVGAGI.

This clone has only one observation. This chain links TRBV7-7 with TRBJ1-1; 7 bases align to TRBD1. The CDR3 runs 13 residues. The germline gives CDR1 SSHAT, CDR2 FNYEAQ (reference sequence). Germline trimming cut 5 bases from V and 4 bases from J; bases unmatched to any gene: 4. The CDR3: CASSPRQGTEAFF. The CDR3 nucleotides are TGTGCCAGCAGCCCCCGACAGGGCACTGAAGCTTTCTTT.

The chain is built from TRBV2 and TRBJ1-2, with D possibly TRBD1 on 6 matching bases. Looked up from germline, CDR1 is SNHLY and CDR2 is FYNNEI. V lost 10 bases and J lost 4, with 19 bases in between. The CDR3 totals 14 residues. The CDR3 DNA sequence: TGTGCCACCCAAATTTACAGGGATAGCTATGGCTACACCTTC. It translates to CATQIYRDSYGYTF.

V and J are TRBV9 and TRBJ2-7; the D gene is possibly TRBD1 (6 bases). This CDR3 region has 13 residues. CDR1 SGDLS and CDR2 YYNGEE come from the germline V gene. The germline V and J ends were trimmed by 0 bases and 5 bases, with 9 bases remaining between them. CDR3 DNA: TGTGCCAGCAGCGTAGTACAGGGCGACGAGCAGTACTTC. It yields the protein CASSVVQGDEQYF.